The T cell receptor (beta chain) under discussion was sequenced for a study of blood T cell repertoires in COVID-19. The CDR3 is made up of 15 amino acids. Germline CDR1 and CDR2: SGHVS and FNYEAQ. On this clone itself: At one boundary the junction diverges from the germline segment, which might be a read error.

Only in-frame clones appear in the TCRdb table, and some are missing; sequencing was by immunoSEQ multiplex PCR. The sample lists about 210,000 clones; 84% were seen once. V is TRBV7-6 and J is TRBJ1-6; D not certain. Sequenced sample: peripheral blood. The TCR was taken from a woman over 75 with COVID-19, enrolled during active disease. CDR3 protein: CASSLAGSYNSPLHF. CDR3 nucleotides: TGTGCCAGCAGCCTAGCCGGCTCCTATAATTCACCCCTCCACTTT. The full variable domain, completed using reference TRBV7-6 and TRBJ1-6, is GAGVSQSPRYKVTKRGQDVALRCDPISGHVSLYWYRQALGQGPEFLTYFNYEAQQDKSGLPNDRFSAERPEGSISTLTIQRTEQRDSAMYRCASSLAGSYNSPLHFGNGTRLTVT.